This TCR beta chain was found in a study of Tregs in tolerant kidney transplant recipients (dated by TCRdb to about 2019). In the study overall: Related donors were used in the transplants with nonmyeloablative bone marrow transplantation, and mixed chimerism was transient in the human trials. The study applied TCRbeta sequencing to find donor-specific regulatory T cells before combined kidney and bone marrow transplantation and then followed those same cells after transplant.

Summary of the overall study and its limitations: The study was constrained by small patient numbers, and validation of the findings is required in larger populations and under other immunosuppression protocols. In tolerant patients, the expansion of donor-specific Tregs was greater than global Treg expansion, suggesting that the expansion was antigen-driven rather than nonspecific. Biological reproducibility was not directly addressed, though technical replication error appeared minimal. The most biologically relevant and donor-specific TCRbeta repertoire appeared to be identified by expanding Tregs with activated donor B cells. For some patients, the PCR primers changed as time went on, which meant samples from those patients could not be compared with one another at the nucleotide level.

A distance of 21 bases separates the germline ends of V and J, which lose 1 base and 5 bases respectively. For CDR1 and CDR2, the germline V gene lists MGHRA and YSYEKL. The CDR3 numbers 18 residues from cysteine through phenylalanine. Only CDR3 DNA remains: 54 bases, in frame from the first base. Per the publication, the time point label means: blood sample drawn before combined kidney and bone marrow transplant. Thawed PBMCs were FACS-sorted into unstimulated Tregs (CD4+CD25+CD127-), CD4+ non-Tregs (CD4+CD25-), CD4 cells and CD8 cells. Prior to Treg sorting, thawed PBMCs were rested overnight with 200 IU/ml IL-2 at 37 degrees C. The patients were a few recipients of combined kidney and bone marrow transplants from the ITN036ST trial, and samples were available only from these trial subjects. Healthy control blood was processed to PBMCs by Ficoll density gradient and cryopreserved, and patient PBMCs were collected before and after transplant.

Only a few counts were recorded for this clone. Its specific antigen is unknown. Within one base of it there is no much larger clone, and no base qualities were kept. Genomic DNA was extracted from sorted cells with the QIAGEN DNeasy Blood and Tissue Kit for TCRbeta CDR3 sequencing. High-throughput TCRbeta CDR3 sequencing was carried out commercially through immunoSEQ, with PCR amplification with bias correction and internal controls included. The study's own analysis went as follows. Unique productive TCRbeta sequences were defined by CDR3 nucleotide sequence when primers matched and otherwise by CDR3 amino acid sequence together with Vbeta and Jbeta genes. To correct sorting error, sequences shared between sorted populations at a frequency ratio of 2:1 or less were removed; the rest were assigned to the higher population. Donor-reactive sequences were defined as at least 5-fold expanded in CFSE-low cells versus unstimulated cells, with frequency of at least 0.01% in CFSE-low cells. Repertoire divergence was quantified by Jensen-Shannon divergence calculated from the top 100 TCRbeta sequences ranked by frequency. For samples with multiple sequencing runs, sorting error was corrected separately for each run before the runs were pooled. As stored in TCRdb, this immuneACCESS dataset retains in-frame rearrangements with V and J assigned. A fraction of the clones does not appear; measured against another copy, unresolved V genes explain less than half of the discrepancy, and the remainder lacks a known reason. The D gene and trimming were derived from the DNA, and the V and J assignments and clone size from that table. The sample table contains over 50,000 clones; only one count was recorded for around 85% of them. Of the sample, approximately 2.1% is held by the ten largest clones.

The sequences come from Tregs from blood, collected before the transplant. The TCR originated in a human donor who received a combined kidney and bone marrow transplant. The V gene is TRBV4-1 and the J gene is TRBJ1-5; no D segment can be confidently identified. The nucleotide sequence reads as follows: TGCGCCAGCAGCCAAGTAAGTTATGCGGGGAAGTGGGATCAGCCCCAGCATTTT. It encodes CASSQVSYAGKWDQPQHF.